This T cell receptor (beta chain) was sequenced in a study of T cell changes during pregnancy in multiple sclerosis (dated by TCRdb to between 2019 and 2020). Looking at the study overall: Changes in the T cell repertoire over the course of pregnancy were examined in this study in women with multiple sclerosis.

Reading from cysteine to phenylalanine, the CDR3 counts 13 amino acids. The retained sequence is limited to the CDR3, 39 bases, with the frame set at the first base. The germline V and J ends show losses of 4 bases and 5 bases respectively, and no gene match explains 7 bases of the junction. CDR1 and CDR2 (SQVTM, ANQGSEA) derive from the germline V gene. Libraries were constructed by the immunoSEQ multiplex PCR assay. In its TCRdb copy, this immuneACCESS table keeps in-frame sequences only and misses some clones. Where compared with another copy, unresolved V genes explain less than half of these, and the others have no known cause. This sample lists about 53,000 clones; nearly 90% were detected once. The ten largest clones capture around 5% of the sample. Turning to this clone: The antigen it binds to is not known. It has no much larger one-base neighbor in the sample; base qualities were not kept.

Sample: peripheral blood, taken after pregnancy. This clonotype was sampled from a female donor in good health, enrolled as a control in a pregnancy study. The chain is made from TRBV29-1 and TRBJ2-5; 7 central bases correspond to TRBD2. The CDR3 loop reads CSVGLARGETQYF. The DNA reads TGCAGCGTTGGACTAGCAAGAGGGGAGACCCAGTACTTC.